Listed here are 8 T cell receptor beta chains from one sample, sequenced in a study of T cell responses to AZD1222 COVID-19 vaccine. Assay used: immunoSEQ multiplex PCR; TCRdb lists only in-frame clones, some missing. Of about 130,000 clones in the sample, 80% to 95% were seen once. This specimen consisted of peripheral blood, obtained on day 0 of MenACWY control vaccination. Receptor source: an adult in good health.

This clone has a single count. DNA of the CDR3: TGCGCCAGCAGCCAAGAAAAGCTTGGTAATGAAAAACTGTTTTTT. Translation: CASSQEKLGNEKLFF. The chain employs TRBV4-1 and TRBJ1-4; D is uncertain. The V gene's germline CDR1 is MGHRA and CDR2 YSYEKL. CDR3 length: 15 residues. The ends were cut back, 0 bases at V and 4 bases at J, with 9 bases in the middle.

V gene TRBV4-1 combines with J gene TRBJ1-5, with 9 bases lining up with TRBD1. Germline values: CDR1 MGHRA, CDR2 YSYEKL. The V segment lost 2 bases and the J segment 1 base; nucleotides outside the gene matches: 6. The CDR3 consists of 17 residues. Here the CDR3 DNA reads TGCGCCAGCAGCCAAACACACGACAGGGGGAGCAATCAGCCCCAGCATTTT. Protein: CASSQTHDRGSNQPQHF.

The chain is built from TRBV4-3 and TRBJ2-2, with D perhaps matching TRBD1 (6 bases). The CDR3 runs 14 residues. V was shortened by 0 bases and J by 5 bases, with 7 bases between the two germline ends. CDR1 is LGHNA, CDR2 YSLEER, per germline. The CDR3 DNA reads TGCGCCAGCAGCCAAGATACAGGGACCGGGGAGCTGTTTTTT. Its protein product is CASSQDTGTGELFF.

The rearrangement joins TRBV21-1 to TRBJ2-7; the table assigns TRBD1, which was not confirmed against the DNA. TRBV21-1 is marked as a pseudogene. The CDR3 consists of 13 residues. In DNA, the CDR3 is TGTGCCAGCATACCGGGACAGGTCTCAGAGCAGTACGTC. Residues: CASIPGQVSEQYV.

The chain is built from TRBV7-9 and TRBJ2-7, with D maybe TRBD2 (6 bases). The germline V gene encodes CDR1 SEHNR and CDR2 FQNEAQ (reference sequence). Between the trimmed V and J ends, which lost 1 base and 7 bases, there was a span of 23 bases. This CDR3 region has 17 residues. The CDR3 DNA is TGTGCCAGCAGCTTAGGGCGCGGGGAATGGGGCTCTGGAGAGCAGTACTTC. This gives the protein CASSLGRGEWGSGEQYF.

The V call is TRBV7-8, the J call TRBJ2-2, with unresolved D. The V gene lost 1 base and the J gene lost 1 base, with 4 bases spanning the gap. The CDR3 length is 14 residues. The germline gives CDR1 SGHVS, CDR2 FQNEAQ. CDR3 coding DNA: TGTGCCAGCAGCTTAGACAGGAACACCGGGGAGCTGTTTTTT. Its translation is CASSLDRNTGELFF.

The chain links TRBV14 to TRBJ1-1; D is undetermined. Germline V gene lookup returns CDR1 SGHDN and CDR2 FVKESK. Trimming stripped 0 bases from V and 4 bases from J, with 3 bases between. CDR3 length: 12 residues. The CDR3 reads CASSQEFTEAFF. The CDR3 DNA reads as TGTGCCAGCAGCCAAGAGTTCACTGAAGCTTTCTTT.

This CDR3 reads CASSYGTETLETQYF. CDR3 in DNA: TGTGCCAGCAGTTACGGGACGGAGACCTTAGAGACCCAGTACTTC. This chain links TRBV6-2 or TRBV6-3 with TRBJ2-5; D could derive from TRBD1 or TRBD2 (5 bases each). Germline V CDR1 and CDR2: MNHEY, SVGEGT. CDR3 size: 15 residues. Deletions cut 2 bases from V and 4 bases from J, with 14 bases between.